The 31 T cell receptor beta chains presented below share a single source sample, sequenced in a study of response to subunit inactivated influenza vaccine. TCRdb re-called the RT-PCR reads through MiXCR, storing one row per CDR3 protein. The top ten hold about an eighth of the sample, which has 160,000 or so distinct CDR3 sequences, roughly 10% seen once. The starting material was non-naive T cells sorted from PBMCs, obtained 35 to 45 days after vaccination. These receptor sequences come from a man aged 50-60 years who received an inactivated influenza vaccine.

Note on this clonotype: A much larger clone differs from this one at a single base, so this may be a read error. This chain joins TRBV7-2 and TRBJ2-2, with TRBD2 as a possible D gene (5 bases). Looked up from germline, CDR1 is SGHTA and CDR2 is FQGNSA. The CDR3 consists of 15 residues. CDR3 region: CASSPQVTDTGELYF. CDR3 bases: TGTGCCAGCAGTCCCCAGGTCACAGACACCGGGGAGCTGTATTTT.

This clonotype was detected a few times. CDR3 amino acids: CASTIGETQYF. Here the CDR3 DNA reads TGCGCCAGCACAATAGGGGAGACCCAGTACTTC. The J gene is TRBJ2-5, the V gene TRBV5-1; unclear D gene. CDR1 and CDR2 from the germline V gene are SGHRS and YFSETQ. The CDR3 loop spans 11 amino acids. V lost 6 bases and J lost 5, with 8 bases in between.

The chain couples TRBV6-1 to TRBJ2-1, with 7 bases aligning to TRBD1. From germline, CDR1 is MNHNS and CDR2 SASEGT. The CDR3 runs to 13 residues. The V and J ends lost 6 bases and 11 bases, in that order; junction bases with no gene match: 10. CDR3 in amino acids: CASRTPDRQKQFF. Written as DNA, the CDR3 is TGTGCCAGCAGAACCCCGGACAGGCAGAAGCAGTTCTTC.

This clonotype has just a few counts. The chain carries TRBV3-1 and TRBJ1-4; no definite D call. Looked up from germline, CDR1 is LGHDT and CDR2 is YNNKEL (reference sequence). This CDR3 spans 12 amino acids. Trimming cost V 4 bases and J 8 bases, with 8 bases left between them. This CDR3 reads CASSPTAEKLFF. The CDR3 DNA sequence: TGTGCCAGCAGCCCCACCGCCGAAAAACTGTTTTTT.

This clonotype was counted a few times. The chain uses TRBV30 and TRBJ2-6; possibly TRBD2 for D (5 bases). Trimming cost V 0 bases and J 0 bases, with 15 bases left between them. CDR3 length: 18 residues. Germline V gene sequence: CDR1 GTSNPN, CDR2 SVGIG (reference sequence). For the CDR3, the DNA is TGTGCCTGGAGTGTAATCCGGACTTACGTCTCTGGGGCCAACGTCCTGACTTTC. Its protein product is CAWSVIRTYVSGANVLTF.

This clonotype showed up just a few times. The CDR3 reads CASSPITSGGYNEQFF. As DNA, the CDR3 is TGTGCCAGCAGCCCTATAACTAGCGGGGGTTACAATGAGCAGTTCTTC. The V call is TRBV11-2, the J call TRBJ2-1; 11 positions agree with TRBD2. The CDR3 is made up of 16 amino acids. After removal of 5 bases from V and 4 bases from J, the junction contained 7 bases not matched to a gene. Germline CDR1 reads SGHAT; CDR2 reads FQNNGV.

There are a few counts of this clonotype. CDR3 DNA: TGTGCCAGCAGTCGGGACAGCAACACCTACGAGCAGTACTTC. The encoded protein is CASSRDSNTYEQYF. The rearrangement uses TRBV5-6 and TRBJ2-7, with 7 bases lining up with TRBD1. After removal of 5 bases from V and 2 bases from J, the junction contained 7 bases not matched to a gene. The germline V gene encodes CDR1 SGHDT and CDR2 YYEEEE. CDR3 length: 14 amino acids. Full variable domain (outside the CDR3, taken from reference TRBV5-6 and TRBJ2-7): DAGVTQSPTHLIKTRGQQVTLRCSPKSGHDTVSWYQQALGQGPQFIFQYYEEEERQRGNFPDRFSGHQFPNYSSELNVNALLLGDSALYLCASSRDSNTYEQYFGPGTRLTVT.

The sample holds many counts of this clonotype. CDR3 loop: CASSLTGKAFF. Here the CDR3 DNA reads TGTGCCAGCAGCCTCACAGGGAAAGCTTTCTTT. The chain joins TRBV12-3 or TRBV12-4 to TRBJ1-1; the D gene is possibly TRBD1 (6 bases). This CDR3 is 11 amino acids long. Trimming removed 6 bases from V and 9 bases from J, with 11 bases in between.

This clonotype appeared many times. The chain joins TRBV29-1 to TRBJ1-3, with no clear D. From germline, CDR1 is SQVTM and CDR2 ANQGSEA. Deletions cut 0 bases from V and 0 bases from J, with 12 bases between. There are 16 residues in the CDR3. CDR3 residues: CSVEDLAGYSGNTIYF. CDR3 DNA: TGCAGCGTTGAAGATCTGGCCGGCTACTCTGGAAACACCATATATTTT.

This clonotype was observed many times. The rearrangement uses TRBV7-2 and TRBJ2-7; the D gene is possibly TRBD2 (6 bases). The germline gives CDR1 SGHTA, CDR2 FQGNSA. This CDR3 region has 15 residues. V lost 3 bases, J lost 0 bases, and 12 bases lay in between. Here the CDR3 DNA reads TGTGCCAGCAGCTTTGGGGACTCGAGCTCCTACGAGCAGTACTTC. Translating gives CASSFGDSSSYEQYF.

This clonotype was counted at least ten times. V usage is TRBV7-9 and J usage is TRBJ1-1, with D maybe TRBD1 (6 bases). The CDR3 is 12 residues long. V was cut by 4 bases and J by 5 bases, with 8 bases left in between. Germline assignment: CDR1 SEHNR and CDR2 FQNEAQ (reference sequence). The CDR3 nucleotides read TGTGCCAGCAGCTCGGGACAAACTGAAGCTTTCTTT. Translated, it gives CASSSGQTEAFF.

V is TRBV5-4 and J is TRBJ2-1, with D perhaps matching TRBD1 or TRBD2 (5 bases each). There are 15 residues in the CDR3. Trimming removed 5 bases at V and 2 bases at J, with 14 bases between. Germline assignment: CDR1 SGHNT and CDR2 YYREEE (reference sequence). CDR3 residues: CASRNRDGTYNEQFF. The CDR3 region has the DNA TGTGCCAGCAGAAACCGGGACGGAACCTACAATGAGCAGTTCTTC. Full variable domain (remainder filled in from reference TRBV5-4 and TRBJ2-1): ETGVTQSPTHLIKTRGQQVTLRCSSQSGHNTVSWYQQALGQGPQFIFQYYREEENGRGNFPPRFSGLQFPNYSSELNVNALELDDSALYLCASRNRDGTYNEQFFGPGTRLTVL.

In this sample, this clonotype turned up a few times. The chain has TRBV20-1 and TRBJ1-2; D perhaps matches TRBD1 (6 bases). The CDR3 totals 14 residues. With 4 bases removed from V and 2 bases from J, the gap between germline ends came to 14 bases. The germline V gene encodes CDR1 DFQATT and CDR2 SNEGSKA (reference sequence). This CDR3 is CSATPPRGNYGYTF. Here the CDR3 DNA reads TGCAGTGCTACTCCCCCCAGGGGCAACTATGGCTACACCTTC.

This clonotype was seen a few times. The gene calls are TRBV20-1 and TRBJ2-7, with 8 bases aligning to TRBD2. In germline, CDR1 is DFQATT, CDR2 SNEGSKA (reference sequence). CDR3 size: 14 residues. The junction had 4 bases not matched to a gene; V was cut back by 3 bases and J by 0 bases. CDR3: CSASRAGGSYEQYF. The CDR3 DNA is TGCAGTGCTAGCAGGGCGGGAGGCTCCTACGAGCAGTACTTC.

The chain recombines TRBV6-6 with TRBJ2-7, with D perhaps TRBD1 (5 bases). Germline CDR1 and CDR2: MNHNY and SVGAGI (reference sequence). The length of the CDR3 is 13 residues. V shed 2 bases and J shed 0 bases, with 5 bases lying between them. CDR3 in amino acids: CASSYDSSYEQYF. The CDR3 DNA is TGTGCCAGCAGTTACGACAGCTCCTACGAGCAGTACTTC.

The chain has TRBV28 and TRBJ1-1, with TRBD1 matching 7 bases. The CDR3 is 17 residues long. In germline, CDR1 is MDHEN, CDR2 SYDVKM. The junction had 10 bases not matched to a gene; V was cut back by 3 bases and J by 0 bases. The CDR3 region is CASSFNLGQQLNTEAFF. CDR3 coding DNA: TGTGCCAGCAGTTTTAACTTGGGACAGCAACTGAACACTGAAGCTTTCTTT.

The table lists this clonotype with a few counts. The V call is TRBV7-2, the J call TRBJ2-7; 14 bases line up with TRBD2. Germline assignment: CDR1 SGHTA and CDR2 FQGNSA. CDR3 length: 16 residues. The trim removed 0 bases at V and 5 bases at J, leaving 3 bases unmatched. The CDR3 is CASSLAGGLAGDEQYF. The CDR3 DNA reads as TGTGCCAGCAGCTTAGCCGGGGGACTAGCGGGAGACGAGCAGTACTTC.

On this clonotype itself: A read error may be the cause here, since a much bigger clone is one base away. The chain is built from TRBV5-1 and TRBJ2-7; D is perhaps TRBD1 or TRBD2 (5 bases each). CDR3 length: 15 residues. The germline gives CDR1 SGHRS, CDR2 YFSETQ. The CDR3 region is CASSLAGPTGYKQYF. DNA of the CDR3: TGCGCCAGCAGCTTGGCGGGACCAACAGGCTACAAGCAGTACTTC.

To note about this clonotype: This could be a read error, since a much larger clone is one nucleotide away. The chain carries TRBV10-3 and TRBJ1-1, with D perhaps TRBD1 (5 bases). Per germline, CDR1 ENHRY and CDR2 SYGVKD. This CDR3 region has 14 residues. The CDR3 is CAISERGMKTEAFF. CDR3 bases: TGTGCCATCAGTGAGAGGGGAATGAAGACTGAAGCTTTCTTT.

This clonotype was observed at least ten times. The gene calls are TRBV12-3 or TRBV12-4 and TRBJ2-7, with 11 bases matching TRBD1. The CDR3 covers 14 residues. V was pared by 3 bases and J by 4 bases, with 2 bases of the junction left unmatched. The CDR3 here is CASSFGTGGYEQYF. CDR3 DNA: TGTGCCAGCAGTTTTGGGACAGGGGGTTACGAGCAGTACTTC.

This clonotype was counted only a few times. This chain links TRBV7-2 with TRBJ2-1, with D perhaps matching TRBD1 (5 bases). Per the germline V gene, CDR1 is SGHTA and CDR2 is FQGNSA. The CDR3 covers 14 residues. Trimming removed 7 bases from V and 0 bases from J, with 10 bases in between. The CDR3: CASKRGGSYNEQFF. The CDR3 DNA follows: TGTGCCAGCAAAAGGGGCGGCTCCTACAATGAGCAGTTCTTC.

CDR3: CAWDPWDDASTDTQYF. Here the CDR3 DNA reads TGTGCCTGGGACCCCTGGGACGACGCCAGCACAGATACGCAGTATTTT. The V and J genes are TRBV30 and TRBJ2-3; D possibly matches TRBD1 or TRBD2 (5 bases each). This CDR3 is 16 amino acids long. The V end lost 5 bases, the J end lost 0 bases, and 18 bases lay between the germline ends. Germline lookup yields CDR1 GTSNPN and CDR2 SVGIG (reference sequence).

The V and J genes are TRBV12-3 or TRBV12-4 and TRBJ2-1, with 11 nucleotides matching TRBD2. The CDR3 has 14 amino acids. V lost 4 bases and J lost 8; bases outside the gene matches: 4. CDR3 in DNA: TGTGCCAGCAGTTGGACTAGCGGGCCCCATGAGCAGTTCTTC. Translating gives CASSWTSGPHEQFF.

This clonotype showed up just a few times. The rearrangement links TRBV6-2 or TRBV6-3 to TRBJ2-7; 9 nucleotides agree with TRBD2. Per germline, CDR1 MNHEY and CDR2 SVGEGT. V trimming: 6 bases; J trimming: 5 bases; junction bases outside the gene matches: 14. This CDR3 spans 16 amino acids. In nucleotides, the CDR3 is TGTGCCAGCAGCCCCGACTTAGCGGGAGATGATGACGAGCAGTACTTC. Residues: CASSPDLAGDDDEQYF.

This clonotype appeared a few times. CDR3 sequence: CASSAVSTSTDTQYF. CDR3 nucleotides: TGTGCCAGCAGCGCTGTGAGCACAAGCACAGATACGCAGTATTTT. The chain employs TRBV5-6 and TRBJ2-3, with no clear D. Germline CDR1 is SGHDT and CDR2 is YYEEEE. The CDR3 consists of 15 residues. With 4 bases removed from V and 0 bases from J, the gap between germline ends came to 12 bases.

In its sample, this clonotype was seen a few times. V and J are TRBV28 and TRBJ1-2; 10 positions match TRBD1. J lost 4 bases, V lost 3 bases, and 2 bases had no gene match. The CDR3 has 14 amino acids. In germline, CDR1 is MDHEN, CDR2 SYDVKM. The CDR3 nucleotides read TGTGCCAGCAGTTTGACAGGGGGCAGCTATGGCTACACCTTC. It is translated as CASSLTGGSYGYTF.

Ten or more counts support this clonotype. The chain employs TRBV5-1 and TRBJ1-4; TRBD1 matches at 11 bases. The CDR3 has 17 amino acids. V was clipped by 2 bases and J by 10 bases; unmatched bases: 13. CDR1 and CDR2 (germline): SGHRS, YFSETQ. CDR3 DNA sequence: TGCGCCAGCAGCTTCAGGGGACAGGGGGAGCCCCGCGGAAAACTGTTTTTT. It translates to CASSFRGQGEPRGKLFF.

This clonotype occurred a few times. The rearrangement joins TRBV20-1 to TRBJ1-3; no definite D call. In germline, CDR1 is DFQATT, CDR2 SNEGSKA (reference sequence). This CDR3 spans 16 amino acids. The ends were cut back, 2 bases at V and 0 bases at J, with 14 bases in the middle. CDR3 sequence reads: CSARSSLRTSGNTIYF. The CDR3 bases are TGCAGTGCTAGATCTTCCCTGAGGACCTCTGGAAACACCATATATTTT.

The chain employs TRBV10-3 and TRBJ2-5; 9 positions agree with TRBD2. Trimming at V came to 6 bases and at J to 1 base, leaving 6 bases not matched to a gene. There are 15 residues in the CDR3. Germline loops: CDR1 ENHRY, CDR2 SYGVKD. For the CDR3, the DNA is TGTGCCATCAGGAATAGCGGGGGAGTCCAAGAGACCCAGTACTTC. Protein sequence: CAIRNSGGVQETQYF.

This clonotype has at least ten counts. This chain links TRBV5-4 with TRBJ2-4; 7 positions agree with TRBD2. J gave up 7 bases and V 0 bases, and 4 bases lay outside the gene matches. CDR1 is SGHNT and CDR2 is YYREEE in the germline V gene (reference sequence). The CDR3 is 14 residues long. In nucleotides, the CDR3 is TGTGCCAGCAGCTTGGCGGGGGAGGGTAACATTCAGTACTTC. Protein: CASSLAGEGNIQYF.

The chain has TRBV7-2 and TRBJ1-5; TRBD1 aligns across 9 bases. Germline V lookup: CDR1 SGHTA, CDR2 FQGNSA. CDR3 length equals 15 residues. Unmatched junction bases numbered 3, after V lost 3 bases and J lost 3 bases. The chain's CDR3 is CASSLGTGYNQPQHF. In DNA, the CDR3 is TGTGCCAGCAGCTTGGGGACAGGGTACAATCAGCCCCAGCATTTT.